This TCR beta chain was identified in a study of identical twins. Each CDR3 protein gets one entry after TCRdb re-called the 5' RACE reads with MiXCR. The sample includes approximately 190,000 distinct CDR3 sequences, approximately 15% of them seen just once. This CDR3 region has 16 residues. In germline, CDR1 is SQVTM, CDR2 ANQGSEA. The V and J ends lost 4 bases and 4 bases, in that order; junction bases with no gene match: 6. This clonotype was found a few times. This same sample was also part of a study on T cells expressing NK-cell markers.

The rearrangement links TRBV29-1 to TRBJ2-1; 14 positions agree with TRBD2. The sequence was collected from a woman under 30 in good health. The sample comprised CD8+ T cells sorted from blood. CDR3 residues: CSVAGLAGVGYNEQFF. CDR3 in DNA: TGCAGCGTTGCGGGACTAGCGGGAGTGGGGTACAATGAGCAGTTCTTC.